The TCR beta chain described here comes from a study of shared clonotypes between healthy human individuals. The CDR3 loop spans 11 amino acids. In germline, CDR1 is DFQATT, CDR2 SNEGSKA (reference sequence). Trimming shortened V by 4 bases and J by 0 bases, and 1 base separated the two germline ends. A word on this clone: This clone may be a read error of a much larger clone one base away. Other DNA variants within this sample encode the same CDR3.

Libraries were prepared by immunoSEQ multiplex PCR; TCRdb keeps only in-frame clonotypes and omits some of them. This sample yields around 2,000,000 clones, of which 85% to 95% are seen a single time; 0.1% to 0.15% belongs to the top ten. The sample was naive CD4+ T cells sorted from blood. Sample subset: CD45RA+ positively selected. V and J are TRBV20-1 and TRBJ1-3; D is ambiguous. This receptor was taken from a young man in good health. In nucleotides, the CDR3 is TGCAGTGCTAACTCTGGAAACACCATATATTTT. Protein: CSANSGNTIYF.